Ten or more counts support the clone carrying this T cell receptor (delta chain). Its specificity is not known. TCRdb shows a much larger clone's protein in place of this DNA's translation, and the two differ at residue 5, likely through a read error; the protein shown is translated from the DNA. TCRdb reprocessed the multiplex PCR reads using CATT. The sample lists about 880 delta-chain clones; 1.6% were seen once. PBMCs from patients and controls supplied the genomic DNA for sequencing. CDR3 length: 21 residues. Per the germline V gene, CDR1 is GEAIGNYY and CDR2 is EKD. V shed 2 bases, J shed 2 bases, and the junction held 12 bases outside the gene matches. This sample is drawn from a study of gamma delta lymphoproliferative disorders and STAT genes. Findings of the study overall: Gamma repertoires grouped patients separately from controls; delta repertoires showed no separation.

Specimen: blood. This rearrangement joins TRDV2 to TRDJ3; the match to TRDD3 covers 12 bases. This clonotype was sampled from a human donor in good health. The CDR3 spells CACDRGWGIRESTWDTRQMFF. CDR3 in DNA: TGTGCCTGTGACAGGGGCTGGGGGATACGCGAGTCCACCTGGGACACCCGACAGATGTTTTTC.